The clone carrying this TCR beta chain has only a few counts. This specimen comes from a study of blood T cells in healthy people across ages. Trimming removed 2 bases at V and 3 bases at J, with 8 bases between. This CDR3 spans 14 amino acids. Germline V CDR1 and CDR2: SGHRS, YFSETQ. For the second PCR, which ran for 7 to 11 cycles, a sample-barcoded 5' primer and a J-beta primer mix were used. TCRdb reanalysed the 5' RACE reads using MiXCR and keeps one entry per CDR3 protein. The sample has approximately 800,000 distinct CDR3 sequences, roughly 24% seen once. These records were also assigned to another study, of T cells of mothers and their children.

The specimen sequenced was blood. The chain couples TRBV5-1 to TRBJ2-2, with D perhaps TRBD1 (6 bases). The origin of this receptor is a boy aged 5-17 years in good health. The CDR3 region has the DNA TGCGCCAGCAGCTTCGCAGGGGACACCGGGGAGCTGTTTTTT. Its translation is CASSFAGDTGELFF. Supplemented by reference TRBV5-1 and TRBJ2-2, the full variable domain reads KAGVTQTPRYLIKTRGQQVTLSCSPISGHRSVSWYQQTPGQGLQFLFEYFSETQRNKGNFPGRFSGRQFSNSRSEMNVSTLELGDSALYLCASSFAGDTGELFFGEGSRLTVL.